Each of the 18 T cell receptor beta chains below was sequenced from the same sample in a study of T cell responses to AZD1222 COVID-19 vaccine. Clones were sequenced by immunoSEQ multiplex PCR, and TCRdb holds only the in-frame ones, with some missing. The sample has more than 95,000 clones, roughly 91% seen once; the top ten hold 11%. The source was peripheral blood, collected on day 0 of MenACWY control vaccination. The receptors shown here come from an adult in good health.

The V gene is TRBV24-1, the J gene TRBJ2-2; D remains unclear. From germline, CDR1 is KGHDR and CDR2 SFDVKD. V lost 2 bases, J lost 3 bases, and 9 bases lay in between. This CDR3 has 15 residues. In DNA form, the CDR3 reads TGTGCCACCAGTGATTCCAGGTTGTACACCGGGGAGCTGTTTTTT. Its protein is CATSDSRLYTGELFF.

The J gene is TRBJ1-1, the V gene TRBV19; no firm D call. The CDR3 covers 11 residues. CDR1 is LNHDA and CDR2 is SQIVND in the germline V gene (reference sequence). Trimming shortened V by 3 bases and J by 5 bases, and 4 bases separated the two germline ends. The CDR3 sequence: CASSMGTEAFF. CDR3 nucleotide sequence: TGTGCCAGTAGTATGGGGACTGAAGCTTTCTTT.

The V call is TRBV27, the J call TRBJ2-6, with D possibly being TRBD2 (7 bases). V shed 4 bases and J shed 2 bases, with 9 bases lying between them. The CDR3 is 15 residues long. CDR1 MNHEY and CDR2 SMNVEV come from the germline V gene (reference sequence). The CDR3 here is CASSSGGAGANVLTF. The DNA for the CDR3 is TGTGCCAGCAGTTCGGGGGGCGCTGGGGCCAACGTCCTGACTTTC.

CDR3 sequence: CASSLGDTQYF. Here the CDR3 DNA reads TGTGCCAGCAGCTTGGGAGATACGCAGTATTTT. The chain uses TRBV5-4 and TRBJ2-3; no clear D gene. V dropped 0 bases and J dropped 5 bases, with 1 base sitting between them. CDR1 and CDR2 from the germline V gene are SGHNT and YYREEE (reference sequence). The CDR3 is 11 amino acids.

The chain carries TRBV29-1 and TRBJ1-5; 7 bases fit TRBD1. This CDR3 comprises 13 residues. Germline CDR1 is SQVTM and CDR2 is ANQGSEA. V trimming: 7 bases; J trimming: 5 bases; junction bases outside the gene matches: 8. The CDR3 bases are TGCAGCGCAGTGGACAGGAGAGATCAGCCCCAGCATTTT. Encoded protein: CSAVDRRDQPQHF.

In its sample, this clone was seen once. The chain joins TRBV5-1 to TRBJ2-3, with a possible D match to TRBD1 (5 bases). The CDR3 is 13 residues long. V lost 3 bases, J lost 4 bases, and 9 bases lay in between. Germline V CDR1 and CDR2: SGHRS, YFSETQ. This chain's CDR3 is CASSSDRPDTQYF. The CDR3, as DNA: TGCGCCAGCAGCTCCGACAGACCAGATACGCAGTATTTT.

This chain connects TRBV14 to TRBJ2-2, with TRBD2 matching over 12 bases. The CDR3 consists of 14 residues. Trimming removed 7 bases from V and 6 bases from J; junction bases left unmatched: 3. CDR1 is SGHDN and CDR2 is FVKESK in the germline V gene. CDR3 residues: CASKTSGSPGELFF. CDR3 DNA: TGTGCCAGCAAGACTAGCGGGAGCCCCGGGGAGCTGTTTTTT.

The chain's CDR3 is CASSRDTSEKLFF. For the CDR3, the DNA is TGTGCCAGCAGCCGGGACACGAGTGAAAAACTGTTTTTT. J is TRBJ1-4 and V is TRBV12-3 or TRBV12-4; tentatively, D is TRBD1 (6 bases). The V and J ends lost 6 bases and 7 bases respectively, with 12 bases between them. This CDR3 is built from 13 residues.

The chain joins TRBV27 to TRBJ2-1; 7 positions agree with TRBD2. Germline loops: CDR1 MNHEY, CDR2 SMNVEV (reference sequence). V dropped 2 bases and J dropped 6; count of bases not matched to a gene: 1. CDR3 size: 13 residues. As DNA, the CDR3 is TGTGCCAGCAGTTTACCGGGAGGCAATGAGCAGTTCTTC. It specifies CASSLPGGNEQFF.

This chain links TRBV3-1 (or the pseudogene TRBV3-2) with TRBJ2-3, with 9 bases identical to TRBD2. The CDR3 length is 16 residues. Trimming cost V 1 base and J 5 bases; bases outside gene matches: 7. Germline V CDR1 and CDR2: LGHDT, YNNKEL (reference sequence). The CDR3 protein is CASSQVGLAGLDTQYF. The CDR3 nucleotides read TGTGCCAGCAGCCAAGTCGGTCTAGCGGGGCTAGATACGCAGTATTTT.

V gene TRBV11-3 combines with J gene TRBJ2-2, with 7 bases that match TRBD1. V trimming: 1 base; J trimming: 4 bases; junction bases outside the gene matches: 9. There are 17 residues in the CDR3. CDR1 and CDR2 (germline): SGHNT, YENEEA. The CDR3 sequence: CASSLVGGQRSTGELFF. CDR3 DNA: TGTGCCAGCAGCTTAGTAGGGGGACAGAGGAGCACCGGGGAGCTGTTTTTT.

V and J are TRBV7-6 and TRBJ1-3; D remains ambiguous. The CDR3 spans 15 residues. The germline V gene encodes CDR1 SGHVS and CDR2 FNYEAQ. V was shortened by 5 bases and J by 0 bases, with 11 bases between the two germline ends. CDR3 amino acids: CASSRGLDSGNTIYF. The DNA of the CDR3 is TGTGCCAGCAGCCGCGGACTGGACTCTGGAAACACCATATATTTT. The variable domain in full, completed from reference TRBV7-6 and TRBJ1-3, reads GAGVSQSPRYKVTKRGQDVALRCDPISGHVSLYWYRQALGQGPEFLTYFNYEAQQDKSGLPNDRFSAERPEGSISTLTIQRTEQRDSAMYRCASSRGLDSGNTIYFGEGSWLTVV.

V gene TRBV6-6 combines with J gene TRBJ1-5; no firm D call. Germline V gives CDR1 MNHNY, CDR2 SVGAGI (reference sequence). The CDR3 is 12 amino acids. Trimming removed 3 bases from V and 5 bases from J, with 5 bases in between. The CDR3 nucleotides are TGTGCCAGCAGTTATGGGGATCAGCCCCAGCATTTT. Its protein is CASSYGDQPQHF.

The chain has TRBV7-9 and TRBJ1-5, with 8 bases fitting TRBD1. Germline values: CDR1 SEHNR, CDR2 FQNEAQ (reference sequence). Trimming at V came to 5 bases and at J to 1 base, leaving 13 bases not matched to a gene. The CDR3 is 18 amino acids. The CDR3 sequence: CASSPGQGPLRSNQPQHF. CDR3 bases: TGTGCCAGCAGCCCTGGACAGGGCCCCCTTCGAAGCAATCAGCCCCAGCATTTT. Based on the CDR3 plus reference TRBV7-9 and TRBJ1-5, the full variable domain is DTGVSQNPRHKITKRGQNVTFRCDPISEHNRLYWYRQTLGQGPEFLTYFQNEAQLEKSRLLSDRFSAERPKGSFSTLEIQRTEQGDSAMYLCASSPGQGPLRSNQPQHFGDGTRLSIL.

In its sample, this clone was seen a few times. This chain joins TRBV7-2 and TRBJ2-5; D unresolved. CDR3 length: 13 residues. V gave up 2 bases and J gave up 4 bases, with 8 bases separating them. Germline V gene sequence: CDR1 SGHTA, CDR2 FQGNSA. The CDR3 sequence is CASSLNLRETQYF. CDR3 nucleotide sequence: TGTGCCAGCAGCTTAAACCTTAGAGAGACCCAGTACTTC.

The CDR3 DNA is TGTGCCAGCAGCTTAGCCAGGTCCAATGAGCAGTTCTTC. Its translation: CASSLARSNEQFF. This sequence joins TRBV7-2 and TRBJ2-1; D not certain. Germline V gene data show CDR1 as SGHTA and CDR2 as FQGNSA. The germline V and J ends were trimmed by 0 bases and 6 bases, with 6 bases remaining between them. This CDR3 contains 13 residues.

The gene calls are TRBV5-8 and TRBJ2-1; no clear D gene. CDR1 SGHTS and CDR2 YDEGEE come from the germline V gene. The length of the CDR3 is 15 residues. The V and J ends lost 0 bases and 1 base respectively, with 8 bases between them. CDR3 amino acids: CASSLGAASYNEQFF. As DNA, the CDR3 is TGTGCCAGCAGCTTGGGTGCGGCTTCCTACAATGAGCAGTTCTTC.

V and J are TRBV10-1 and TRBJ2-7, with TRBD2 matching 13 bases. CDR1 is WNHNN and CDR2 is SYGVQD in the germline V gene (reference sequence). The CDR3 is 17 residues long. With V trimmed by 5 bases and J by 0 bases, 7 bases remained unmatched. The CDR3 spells CASSHGLAGVSSYEQYF. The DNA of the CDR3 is TGCGCCAGCAGTCACGGACTAGCGGGAGTATCCTCCTACGAGCAGTACTTC.